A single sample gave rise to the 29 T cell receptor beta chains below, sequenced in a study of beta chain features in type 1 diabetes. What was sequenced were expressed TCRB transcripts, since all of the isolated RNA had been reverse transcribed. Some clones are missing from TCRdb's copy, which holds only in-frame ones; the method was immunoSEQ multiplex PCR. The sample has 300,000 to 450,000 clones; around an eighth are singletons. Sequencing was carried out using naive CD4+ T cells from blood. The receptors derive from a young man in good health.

The CDR3 bases are TGTGCCAGCAGCTCAACTCAGGGGAATCAGCCCCAGCATTTT. This encodes CASSSTQGNQPQHF. J is TRBJ1-5 and V is TRBV7-9, with D perhaps matching TRBD1 (6 bases). This CDR3 has 14 residues. Germline CDR1 SEHNR, CDR2 FQNEAQ (reference sequence). The ends were cut back, 4 bases at V and 4 bases at J, with 11 bases in the middle.

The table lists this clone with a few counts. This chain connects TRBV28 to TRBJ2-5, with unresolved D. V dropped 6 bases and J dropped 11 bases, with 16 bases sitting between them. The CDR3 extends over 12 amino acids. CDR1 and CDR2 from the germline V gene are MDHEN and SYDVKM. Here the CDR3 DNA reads TGTGCCAGCAGACCACTCATGAGTGAGCAGTACTTC. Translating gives CASRPLMSEQYF.

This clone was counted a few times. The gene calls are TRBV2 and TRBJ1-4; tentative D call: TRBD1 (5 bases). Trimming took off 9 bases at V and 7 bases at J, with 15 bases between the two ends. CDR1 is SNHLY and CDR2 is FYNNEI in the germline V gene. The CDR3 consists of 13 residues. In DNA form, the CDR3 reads TGTGCCAGTCGAGAAGGGGTCAGTGAAAAACTGTTTTTT. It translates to CASREGVSEKLFF.

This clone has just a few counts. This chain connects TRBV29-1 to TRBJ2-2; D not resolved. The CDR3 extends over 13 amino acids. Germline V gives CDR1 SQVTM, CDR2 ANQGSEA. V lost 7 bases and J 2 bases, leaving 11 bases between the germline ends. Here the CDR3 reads CSASPVNTGELFF. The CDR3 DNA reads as TGCAGCGCCAGTCCAGTAAACACCGGGGAGCTGTTTTTT.

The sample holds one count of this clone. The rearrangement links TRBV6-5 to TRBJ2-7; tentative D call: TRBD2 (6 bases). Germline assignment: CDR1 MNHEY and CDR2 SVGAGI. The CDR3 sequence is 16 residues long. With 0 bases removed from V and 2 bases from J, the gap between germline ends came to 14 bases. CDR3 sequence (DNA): TGTGCCAGCAGTTACTCGGTCGGGGGTACAACCTACGAGCAGTACTTC. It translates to CASSYSVGGTTYEQYF.

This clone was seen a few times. The CDR3 DNA is TGTGCCAGCAGCGCGACCGGGGGTAATGATTCACCCCTCCACTTT. It translates to CASSATGGNDSPLHF. The V and J genes are TRBV9 and TRBJ1-6; a weak D match, TRBD1 (5 bases). The CDR3 is 15 amino acids. Deletions cut 3 bases from V and 8 bases from J, with 15 bases between. Germline V gives CDR1 SGDLS, CDR2 YYNGEE.

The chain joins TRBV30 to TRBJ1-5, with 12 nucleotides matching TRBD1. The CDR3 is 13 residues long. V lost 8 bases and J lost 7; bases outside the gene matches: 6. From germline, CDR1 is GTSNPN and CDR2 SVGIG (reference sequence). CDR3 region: CAGGTGGGQPQHF. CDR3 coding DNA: TGTGCCGGCGGGACAGGGGGCGGACAGCCCCAGCATTTT. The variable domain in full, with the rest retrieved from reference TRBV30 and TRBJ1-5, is SQTIHQWPATLVQPVGSPLSLECTVEGTSNPNLYWYRQAAGRGLQLLFYSVGIGQISSEVPQNLSASRPQDRQFILSSKKLLLSDSGFYLCAGGTGGGQPQHFGDGTRLSIL.

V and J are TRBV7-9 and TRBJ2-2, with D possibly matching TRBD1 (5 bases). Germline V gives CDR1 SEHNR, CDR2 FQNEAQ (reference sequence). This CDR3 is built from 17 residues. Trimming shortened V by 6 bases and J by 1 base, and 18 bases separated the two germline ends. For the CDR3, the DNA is TGTGCCAGCAGGCAAGAGGTGGGGCGGATGAACACCGGGGAGCTGTTTTTT. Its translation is CASRQEVGRMNTGELFF.

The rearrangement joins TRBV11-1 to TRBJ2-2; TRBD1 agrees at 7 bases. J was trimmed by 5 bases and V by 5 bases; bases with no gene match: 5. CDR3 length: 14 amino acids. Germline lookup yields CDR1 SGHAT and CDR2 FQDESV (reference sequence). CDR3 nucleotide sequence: TGTGCCAGCAGCACAGGGGCTGGTACCGGGGAGCTGTTTTTT. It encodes CASSTGAGTGELFF.

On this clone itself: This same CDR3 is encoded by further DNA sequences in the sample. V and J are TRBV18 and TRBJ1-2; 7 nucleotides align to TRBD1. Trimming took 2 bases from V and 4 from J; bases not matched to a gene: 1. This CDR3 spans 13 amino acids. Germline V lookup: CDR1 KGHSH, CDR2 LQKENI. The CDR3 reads CASSPAGGYGYTF. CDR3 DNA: TGTGCCAGCTCACCAGCAGGGGGCTATGGCTACACCTTC.

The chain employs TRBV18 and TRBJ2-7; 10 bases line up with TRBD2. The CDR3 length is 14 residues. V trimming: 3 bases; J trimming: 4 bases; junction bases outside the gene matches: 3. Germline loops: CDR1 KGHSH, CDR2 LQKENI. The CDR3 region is CASSPGLATYEQYF. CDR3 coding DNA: TGTGCCAGCTCACCGGGACTAGCGACGTACGAGCAGTACTTC.

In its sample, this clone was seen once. The chain's CDR3 is CASSLWGGNEKLFF. The CDR3 DNA reads TGTGCCAGCAGTTTGTGGGGGGGGAATGAAAAACTGTTTTTT. The chain carries TRBV28 and TRBJ1-4; possibly TRBD1 for D (5 bases). The CDR3 runs 14 residues. Germline V gene sequence: CDR1 MDHEN, CDR2 SYDVKM. The V end lost 3 bases, the J end lost 5 bases, and 10 bases lay between the germline ends.

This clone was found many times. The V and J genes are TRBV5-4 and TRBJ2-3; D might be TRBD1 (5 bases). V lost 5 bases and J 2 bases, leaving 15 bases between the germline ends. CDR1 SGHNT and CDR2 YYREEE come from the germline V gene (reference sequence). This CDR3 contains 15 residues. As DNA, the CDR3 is TGTGCCAGCAGTCTTGGACAAGCTTCCACAGATACGCAGTATTTT. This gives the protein CASSLGQASTDTQYF. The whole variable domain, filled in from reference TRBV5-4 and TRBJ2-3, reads ETGVTQSPTHLIKTRGQQVTLRCSSQSGHNTVSWYQQALGQGPQFIFQYYREEENGRGNFPPRFSGLQFPNYSSELNVNALELDDSALYLCASSLGQASTDTQYFGPGTRLTVL.

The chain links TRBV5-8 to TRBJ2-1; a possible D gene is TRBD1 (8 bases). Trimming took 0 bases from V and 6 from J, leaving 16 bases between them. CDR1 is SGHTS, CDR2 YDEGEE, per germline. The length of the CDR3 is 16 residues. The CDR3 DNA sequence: TGTGCCAGCAGCTTGGCTACAGGGGGGGAGCGCAATGAGCAGTTCTTC. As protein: CASSLATGGERNEQFF.

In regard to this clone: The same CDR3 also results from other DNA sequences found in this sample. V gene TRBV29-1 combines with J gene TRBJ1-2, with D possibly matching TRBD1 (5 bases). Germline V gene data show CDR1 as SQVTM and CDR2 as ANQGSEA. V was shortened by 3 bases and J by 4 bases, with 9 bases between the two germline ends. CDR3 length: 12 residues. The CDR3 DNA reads TGCAGCGTTGATCGGGGGGGCTATGGCTACACCTTC. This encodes CSVDRGGYGYTF.

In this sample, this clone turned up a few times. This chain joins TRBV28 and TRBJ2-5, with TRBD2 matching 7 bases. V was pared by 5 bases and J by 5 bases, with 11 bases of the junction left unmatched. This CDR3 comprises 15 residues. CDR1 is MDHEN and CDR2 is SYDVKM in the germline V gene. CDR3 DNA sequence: TGTGCCAGCAGTGCCGGGCCAAGGCGGGGGGAGACCCAGTACTTC. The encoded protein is CASSAGPRRGETQYF. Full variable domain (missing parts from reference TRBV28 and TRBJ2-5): DVKVTQSSRYLVKRTGEKVFLECVQDMDHENMFWYRQDPGLGLRLIYFSYDVKMKEKGDIPEGYSVSREKKERFSLILESASTNQTSMYLCASSAGPRRGETQYFGPGTRLLVL.

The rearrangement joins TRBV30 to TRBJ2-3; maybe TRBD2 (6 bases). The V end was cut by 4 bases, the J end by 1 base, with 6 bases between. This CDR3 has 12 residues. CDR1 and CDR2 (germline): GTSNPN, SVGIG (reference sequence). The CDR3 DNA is TGTGCCTGGACTAGCGGCACAGATACGCAGTATTTT. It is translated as CAWTSGTDTQYF.

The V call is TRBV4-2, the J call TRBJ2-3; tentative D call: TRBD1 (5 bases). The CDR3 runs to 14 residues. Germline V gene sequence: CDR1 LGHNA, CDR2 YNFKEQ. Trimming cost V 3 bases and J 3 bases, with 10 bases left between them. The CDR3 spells CASSQQGRTDTQYF. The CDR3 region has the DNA TGTGCCAGCAGCCAGCAGGGCCGGACAGATACGCAGTATTTT.

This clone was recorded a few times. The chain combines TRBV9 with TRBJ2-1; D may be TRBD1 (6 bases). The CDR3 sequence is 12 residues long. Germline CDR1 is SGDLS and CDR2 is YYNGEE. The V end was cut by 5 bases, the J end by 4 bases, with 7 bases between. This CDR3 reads CASRDSYNEQFF. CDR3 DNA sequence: TGTGCCAGCAGGGACAGTTACAATGAGCAGTTCTTC.

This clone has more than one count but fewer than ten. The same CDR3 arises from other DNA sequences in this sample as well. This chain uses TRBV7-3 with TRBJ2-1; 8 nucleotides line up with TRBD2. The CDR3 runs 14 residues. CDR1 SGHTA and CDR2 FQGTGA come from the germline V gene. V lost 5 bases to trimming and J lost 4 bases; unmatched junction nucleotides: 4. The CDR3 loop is CASSPGGVYNEQFF. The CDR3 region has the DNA TGTGCCAGCAGCCCCGGGGGGGTTTACAATGAGCAGTTCTTC.

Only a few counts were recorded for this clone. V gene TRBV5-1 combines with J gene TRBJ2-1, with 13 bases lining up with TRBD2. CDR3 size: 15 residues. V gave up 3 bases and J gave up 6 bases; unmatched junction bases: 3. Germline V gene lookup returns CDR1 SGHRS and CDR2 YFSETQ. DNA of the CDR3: TGCGCCAGCAGCTCGGGACTAGCGGGGAGCAATGAGCAGTTCTTC. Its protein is CASSSGLAGSNEQFF.

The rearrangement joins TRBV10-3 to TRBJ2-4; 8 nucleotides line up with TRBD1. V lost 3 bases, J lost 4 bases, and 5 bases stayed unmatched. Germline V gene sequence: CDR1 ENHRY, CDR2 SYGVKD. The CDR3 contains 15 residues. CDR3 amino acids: CAISDPGTGKNIQYF. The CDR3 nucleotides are TGTGCCATCAGTGACCCAGGGACAGGTAAAAACATTCAGTACTTC.

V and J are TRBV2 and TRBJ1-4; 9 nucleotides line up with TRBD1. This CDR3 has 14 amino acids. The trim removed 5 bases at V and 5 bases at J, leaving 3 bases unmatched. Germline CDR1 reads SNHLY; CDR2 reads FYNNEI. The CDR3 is CASSSGTGNEKLFF. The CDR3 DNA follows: TGTGCCAGCAGTTCCGGGACAGGGAATGAAAAACTGTTTTTT.

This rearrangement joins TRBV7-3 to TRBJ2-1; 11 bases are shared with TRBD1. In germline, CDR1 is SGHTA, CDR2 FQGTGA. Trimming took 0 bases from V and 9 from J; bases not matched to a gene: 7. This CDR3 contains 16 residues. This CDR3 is CASSLTHRTGGPEQFF. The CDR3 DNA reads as TGTGCCAGCAGCTTAACGCATCGGACAGGGGGCCCTGAGCAGTTCTTC.

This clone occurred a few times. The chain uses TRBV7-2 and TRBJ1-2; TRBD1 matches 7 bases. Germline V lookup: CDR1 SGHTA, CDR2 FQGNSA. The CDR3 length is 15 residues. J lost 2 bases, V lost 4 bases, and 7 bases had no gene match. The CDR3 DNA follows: TGTGCCAGCAGCTCACCTTACAGGGGAAACTATGGCTACACCTTC. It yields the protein CASSSPYRGNYGYTF.

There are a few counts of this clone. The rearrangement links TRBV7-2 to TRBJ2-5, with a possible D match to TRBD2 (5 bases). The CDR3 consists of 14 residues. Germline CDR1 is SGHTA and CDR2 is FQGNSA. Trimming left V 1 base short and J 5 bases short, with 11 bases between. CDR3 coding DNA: TGTGCCAGCAGCTTAGTTTCAGGCGGGGAGACCCAGTACTTC. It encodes CASSLVSGGETQYF.

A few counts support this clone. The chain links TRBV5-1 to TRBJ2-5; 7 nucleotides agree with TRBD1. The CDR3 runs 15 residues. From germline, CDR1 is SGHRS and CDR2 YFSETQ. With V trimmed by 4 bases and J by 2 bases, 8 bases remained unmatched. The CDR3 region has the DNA TGCGCCAGCAGCCCCTTACCGGGACAGCAAGAGACCCAGTACTTC. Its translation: CASSPLPGQQETQYF.

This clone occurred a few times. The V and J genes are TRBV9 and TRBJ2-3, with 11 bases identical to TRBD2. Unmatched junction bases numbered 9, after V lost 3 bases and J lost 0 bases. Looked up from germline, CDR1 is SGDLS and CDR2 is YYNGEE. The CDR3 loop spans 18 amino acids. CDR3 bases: TGTGCCAGCAGCGCCGGGACTAGCGGACTTACTAGCACAGATACGCAGTATTTT. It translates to CASSAGTSGLTSTDTQYF.

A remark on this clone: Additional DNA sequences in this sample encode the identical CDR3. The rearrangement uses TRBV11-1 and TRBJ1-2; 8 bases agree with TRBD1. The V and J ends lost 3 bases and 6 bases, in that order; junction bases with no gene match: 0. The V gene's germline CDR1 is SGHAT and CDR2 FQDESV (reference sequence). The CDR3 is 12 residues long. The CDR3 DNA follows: TGTGCCAGCAGCTTGACAGGGGATGGCTACACCTTC. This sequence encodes CASSLTGDGYTF.